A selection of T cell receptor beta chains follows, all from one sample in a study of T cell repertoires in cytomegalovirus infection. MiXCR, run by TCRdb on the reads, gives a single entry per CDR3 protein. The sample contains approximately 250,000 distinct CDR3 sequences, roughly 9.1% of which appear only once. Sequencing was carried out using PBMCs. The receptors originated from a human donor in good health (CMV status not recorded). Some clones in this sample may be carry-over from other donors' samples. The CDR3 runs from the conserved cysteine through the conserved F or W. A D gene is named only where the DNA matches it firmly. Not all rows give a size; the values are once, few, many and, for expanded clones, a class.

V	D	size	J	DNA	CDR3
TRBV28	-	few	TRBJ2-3	TGTGCCAGCAAAGGGGCCCGACCAGATACGCAGTATTTT	CASKGARPDTQYF
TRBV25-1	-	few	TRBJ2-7	TGTGCCAGCAGTCAACCGGGCCTCTACGAGCAGTACTTC	CASSQPGLYEQYF
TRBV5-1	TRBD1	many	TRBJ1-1	TGCGCCAGCAGACGCGGACAGGGAACTGAAGCTTTCTTT	CASRRGQGTEAFF
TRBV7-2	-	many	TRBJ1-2	TGTGCCAGCAGCCCCCCAGCGAGCGGGTGGGGTGGCTACACCTTC	CASSPPASGWGGYTF
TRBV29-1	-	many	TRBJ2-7	TGCAGCGTTGAAGGCACTATCGAGCAGTACTTC	CSVEGTIEQYF
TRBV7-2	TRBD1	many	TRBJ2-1	TGTGCCAGCAGCTTAACCCCGGGACAGGGGAATGAGCAGTTCTTC	CASSLTPGQGNEQFF
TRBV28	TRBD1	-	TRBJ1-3	TGTGCCAGCAGAAGCCCCTTAGGACAGGGAGGAGGTACTGGAAACACCATATATTTT	CASRSPLGQGGGTGNTIYF
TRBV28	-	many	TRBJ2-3	TGTGCCAGCAGTTTGGCGGGATCCGGCACAGATACGCAGTATTTT	CASSLAGSGTDTQYF
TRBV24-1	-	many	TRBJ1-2	TGTGCCACCAGTGAAGGCGCGAACGGAAACTATGGCTACACCTTC	CATSEGANGNYGYTF
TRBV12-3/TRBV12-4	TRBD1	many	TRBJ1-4	TGTGCCAGCAGTTGGACAGGGAGGGATGAAAAACTGTTTTTT	CASSWTGRDEKLFF
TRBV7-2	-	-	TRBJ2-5	TGTGCCAGCACCCCCCCGGCGGCACCCCAAGAGACCCAGTACTTC	CASTPPAAPQETQYF
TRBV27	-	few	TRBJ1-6	TGTGCCAGCAGTTTAGGGGCGGACAGACCACCCCTCCACTTT	CASSLGADRPPLHF